Listed here are 11 T cell receptor beta chains from one sample, sequenced in a study of PD-L1 blockade in urothelial cancer. Time point: pretreatment peripheral blood. Sequenced by immunoSEQ multiplex PCR; TCRdb stores in-frame clones only, minus some. In the table there are 45,000 to 50,000 clones, approximately 78% of which are singletons. The specimen comprised PBMCs, sampled around atezolizumab (anti-PD-L1) treatment. The receptors derive from a man aged 45-65 years with urothelial cancer.

The chain recombines TRBV19 with TRBJ2-6; D is uncertain. The CDR3 sequence is 16 residues long. V was cut by 3 bases and J by 4 bases, with 13 bases left in between. Germline V CDR1 and CDR2: LNHDA, SQIVND (reference sequence). The CDR3 reads CASSIAGLTGANVLTF. The CDR3 DNA follows: TGTGCCAGTAGTATTGCTGGGCTAACCGGGGCCAACGTCCTGACTTTC.

The chain links TRBV5-1 to TRBJ2-7; maybe TRBD1 (6 bases). The CDR3 spans 14 residues. Germline CDR1 SGHRS, CDR2 YFSETQ. The V end was cut by 4 bases, the J end by 6 bases, with 17 bases between. The CDR3 region is CASSGLTGAGEQYF. CDR3 nucleotide sequence: TGCGCCAGCAGCGGTTTGACAGGAGCAGGCGAGCAGTACTTC.

The J gene is TRBJ1-1, the V gene TRBV7-9, with no clear D. The V end lost 0 bases, the J end lost 1 base, and 18 bases lay between the germline ends. CDR1 SEHNR and CDR2 FQNEAQ come from the germline V gene (reference sequence). The length of the CDR3 is 18 residues. This CDR3 is CASSLARISPNPNTEAFF. The CDR3 DNA sequence: TGTGCCAGCAGCTTAGCCAGGATTTCTCCCAACCCGAACACTGAAGCTTTCTTT. Full variable domain (outside the CDR3, taken from reference TRBV7-9 and TRBJ1-1): DTGVSQNPRHKITKRGQNVTFRCDPISEHNRLYWYRQTLGQGPEFLTYFQNEAQLEKSRLLSDRFSAERPKGSFSTLEIQRTEQGDSAMYLCASSLARISPNPNTEAFFGQGTRLTVV.

The chain employs TRBV25-1 and TRBJ2-3; TRBD1 aligns across 9 bases. This CDR3 contains 16 residues. Germline V gene lookup returns CDR1 MGHDK and CDR2 SYGVNS. V was pared by 4 bases and J by 2 bases, with 7 bases of the junction left unmatched. The CDR3 DNA reads TGTGCCAGCAGTGTTCGCGACAGGGGGTTCACAGATACGCAGTATTTT. The encoded protein is CASSVRDRGFTDTQYF.

J is TRBJ1-5 and V is TRBV7-6; D may be TRBD1 (5 bases). Germline CDR1 and CDR2: SGHVS and FNYEAQ. This CDR3 has 15 residues. Deletions cut 6 bases from V and 3 bases from J, with 15 bases between. The CDR3 DNA reads TGTGCCAGCAGTCCAATGGGGGGGACCAATCAGCCCCAGCATTTT. This codes for CASSPMGGTNQPQHF.

The genes are TRBV19 and TRBJ2-5; tentative D call: TRBD1 (5 bases). This CDR3 is built from 13 residues. The germline gives CDR1 LNHDA, CDR2 SQIVND (reference sequence). The germline V and J ends were trimmed by 4 bases and 1 base, with 7 bases remaining between them. CDR3 in DNA: TGTGCCAGTAGTAGGGGCCTCCAAGAGACCCAGTACTTC. Its translation: CASSRGLQETQYF.

The rearrangement links TRBV6-1 to TRBJ1-1; 12 positions match TRBD1. J gave up 8 bases and V 6 bases, and 10 bases lay outside the gene matches. CDR1 and CDR2 (germline): MNHNS, SASEGT. The CDR3 is 15 amino acids. The CDR3 DNA reads TGTGCCAGCAGGCTAGGGACAGGGGGCGACCAGGAAGCTTTCTTT. Amino acid sequence: CASRLGTGGDQEAFF.

This clone occurred once. The chain carries TRBV25-1 and TRBJ1-2; 7 bases match TRBD1. The CDR3 loop spans 13 amino acids. Trimming cost V 6 bases and J 3 bases; bases outside gene matches: 4. Germline CDR1 is MGHDK and CDR2 is SYGVNS. CDR3 bases: TGTGCCAGCAGAGCCGGGACAGACTATGGCTACACCTTC. It is translated as CASRAGTDYGYTF.

This rearrangement joins TRBV7-9 to TRBJ2-1; D is uncertain. The CDR3 runs to 15 residues. V lost 1 base to trimming and J lost 0 bases, with 7 bases between them. The germline V gene encodes CDR1 SEHNR and CDR2 FQNEAQ (reference sequence). The CDR3 bases are TGTGCCAGCAGCTTAGGACTGAACTCCTACAATGAGCAGTTCTTC. Translation: CASSLGLNSYNEQFF. The whole variable domain, remainder taken from reference TRBV7-9 and TRBJ2-1, is DTGVSQNPRHKITKRGQNVTFRCDPISEHNRLYWYRQTLGQGPEFLTYFQNEAQLEKSRLLSDRFSAERPKGSFSTLEIQRTEQGDSAMYLCASSLGLNSYNEQFFGPGTRLTVL.

The rearrangement links TRBV7-8 to TRBJ2-1; 7 positions agree with TRBD2. Germline V gene data show CDR1 as SGHVS and CDR2 as FQNEAQ. The V gene end was trimmed by 3 bases and the J gene end by 8 bases; junction bases not matched to a gene: 10. CDR3 length: 15 residues. Here the CDR3 reads CASSFDREADDEQFF. As DNA, the CDR3 is TGTGCCAGCAGCTTTGACCGGGAGGCCGACGATGAGCAGTTCTTC.

The rearrangement uses TRBV5-1 and TRBJ1-3; 11 nucleotides match TRBD1. The CDR3 spans 17 residues. V gave up 2 bases and J gave up 1 base; unmatched junction bases: 5. Germline V gene lookup returns CDR1 SGHRS and CDR2 YFSETQ. The CDR3 here is CASSLAGTGGSGNTIYF. The DNA of the CDR3 is TGCGCCAGCAGCTTAGCGGGGACAGGGGGATCTGGAAACACCATATATTTT.